This T cell receptor beta chain originates from a study of a mutant IDH1 vaccine in newly diagnosed glioma. Study in general: Standard pretreatment was either radiotherapy, temozolomide, or, for most, radiochemotherapy with temozolomide.

Remarks on this clone: Its target is not known.

TCRdb's copy holds only in-frame clones and misses some; the assay was immunoSEQ multiplex PCR. The sample lists 30,000 to 35,000 clones, about three quarters occurring once. Study-level findings and limits: The vaccine induced immune responses, and these occurred in roughly 95% of patients.

Time point defined: baseline, week 1 (first vaccination visit). Treatment of the sample: pre-vaccination baseline after standard-of-care therapy. Sequences were derived from peripheral blood mononuclear cells (PBMCs), sampled from a glioma patient treated with radiotherapy, temozolomide or both. The receptor's source is a man aged 45-65 years with glioma. Some clones in this sample may be carry-over from other donors' samples.

The CDR3 loop reads CASSLGEGGNQPQHF. DNA of the CDR3: TGCGCCAGCAGCTTGGGGGAGGGGGGGAATCAGCCCCAGCATTTT. The J gene is TRBJ1-5, the V gene TRBV5-1, with a tentative D call TRBD1 (6 bases). The CDR3 is 15 amino acids. V was cut by 0 bases and J by 4 bases, with 11 bases left in between. CDR1 and CDR2 from the germline V gene are SGHRS and YFSETQ. Based on the CDR3 plus reference TRBV5-1 and TRBJ1-5, the full variable domain is KAGVTQTPRYLIKTRGQQVTLSCSPISGHRSVSWYQQTPGQGLQFLFEYFSETQRNKGNFPGRFSGRQFSNSRSEMNVSTLELGDSALYLCASSLGEGGNQPQHFGDGTRLSIL.